The sequence of this TCR beta chain was determined in a study of T cell repertoires in cytomegalovirus infection. Study details: An indication of both CMV infection and matching HLA type came from public TCR beta signatures. Overall study results and limits: CMV-specific HLA-C-restricted TCR beta clonotypes dominated the ex vivo response. Cumulative frequency of public TCR beta families picked out carriers of CMV plus the relevant HLA.

CDR1 MNHEY and CDR2 SMNVEV come from the germline V gene (reference sequence). Trimming at V came to 6 bases and at J to 7 bases, leaving 4 bases not matched to a gene. The CDR3 length is 14 residues. A single record per CDR3 protein comes from TCRdb applying MiXCR to the reads. Among around 180,000 distinct CDR3 sequences listed, around 20% were seen once. This clonotype was detected only once. Its target is unknown. The sequence derives from a human donor in good health (CMV status not recorded). Some clones in this sample may be carry-over from other donors' samples. The rearrangement links TRBV27 to TRBJ1-6; 9 nucleotides match TRBD1. Sequencing used PBMCs. In DNA form, the CDR3 reads TGTGCCAGCAGCGGGACAGGGAGAAATTCACCCCTCCACTTT. The encoded protein is CASSGTGRNSPLHF.